This T cell receptor (beta chain) was sequenced in a study of blood T cell repertoires in COVID-19. Study context: COVID-19 samples from acute and convalescent phases originated in the United States, Italy and Spain. T cells, B-cell-depleted T cells, or PBMCs supplied cDNA or gDNA.

Original analysis: Amplification of reference gene primers provided the estimated nucleated cell counts. Method: immunoSEQ multiplex PCR; TCRdb's copy keeps in-frame clones and lacks some. V, J and clone size are those of that table, while D and trimming were read from the DNA. Of about 250,000 clones listed, roughly 90% are singletons. Trimming cost V 6 bases and J 7 bases; bases outside gene matches: 12. CDR3 length: 15 residues. Germline V CDR1 and CDR2: LNHDA, SQIVND (reference sequence). The sequenced sample consisted of peripheral blood. The chain recombines TRBV19 with TRBJ1-2, with 9 bases identical to TRBD1. This TCR was sampled from a woman aged 25 to 45 with acute or convalescent COVID-19. The CDR3: CASRISGTGLRGYTF. DNA of the CDR3: TGTGCCAGTAGGATTTCCGGGACAGGGCTTCGTGGCTACACCTTC.